This TCR beta chain was captured in a study of radiotherapy plus CTLA-4 blockade in lung cancer. Turning to the study itself: Objective responses arose in 15% to 20% of patients, and around 32% experienced disease control. General study points: Blood TCR clones of tumor origin expanded after radiotherapy plus ipilimumab. According to reports, early shifts in blood T cell clones, alongside interferon-beta, forecast response most accurately.

A remark on this clone: Its matching antigen is unknown.

CTLA-4 blockade with ipilimumab, together with focal radiation, was given to patients with chemo-refractory metastatic non-small-cell lung cancer. The junction had 7 bases not matched to a gene; V was cut back by 9 bases and J by 3 bases. The CDR3 length is 13 residues. Germline V gene sequence: CDR1 MNHNS, CDR2 SASEGT. Assay used: immunoSEQ multiplex PCR; TCRdb lists only in-frame clones, some missing. The data contain tens of thousands of clones, about three quarters of them singletons. The V call is TRBV6-1, the J call TRBJ2-5, with 7 positions matching TRBD1. The source is a human donor with non-small cell lung cancer that progressed on radiotherapy plus ipilimumab. Sequenced here: peripheral blood, sampled from a patient treated with radiotherapy plus ipilimumab. The CDR3 here is CASSRDREETQYF. DNA of the CDR3: TGTGCCAGTTCTCGGGACAGAGAAGAGACCCAGTACTTC.